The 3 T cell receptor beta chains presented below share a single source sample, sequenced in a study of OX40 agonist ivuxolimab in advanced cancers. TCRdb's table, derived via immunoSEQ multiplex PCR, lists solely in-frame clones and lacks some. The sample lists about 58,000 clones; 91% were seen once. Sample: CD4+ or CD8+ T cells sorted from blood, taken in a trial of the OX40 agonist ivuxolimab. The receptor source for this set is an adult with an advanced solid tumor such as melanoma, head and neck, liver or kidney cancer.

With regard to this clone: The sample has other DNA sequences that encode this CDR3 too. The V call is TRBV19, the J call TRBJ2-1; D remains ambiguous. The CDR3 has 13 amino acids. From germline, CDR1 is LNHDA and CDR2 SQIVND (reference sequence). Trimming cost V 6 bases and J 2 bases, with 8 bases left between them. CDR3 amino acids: CASSPTTYNEQFF. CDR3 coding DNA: TGTGCCAGTAGCCCAACCACCTACAATGAGCAGTTCTTC.

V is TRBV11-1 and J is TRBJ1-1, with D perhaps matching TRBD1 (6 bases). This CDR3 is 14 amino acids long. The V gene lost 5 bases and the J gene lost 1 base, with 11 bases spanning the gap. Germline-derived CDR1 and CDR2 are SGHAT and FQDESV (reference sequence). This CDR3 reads CASSLGQQNTEAFF. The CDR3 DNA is TGTGCCAGCAGCCTAGGACAGCAGAACACTGAAGCTTTCTTT.

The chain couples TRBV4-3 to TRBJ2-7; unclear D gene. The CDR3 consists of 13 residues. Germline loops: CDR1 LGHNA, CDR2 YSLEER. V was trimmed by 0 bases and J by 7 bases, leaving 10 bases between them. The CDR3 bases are TGCGCCAGCAGCCAAGATATCTCTCGAGAGCAGTACTTC. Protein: CASSQDISREQYF.